This paragraph covers one TCR beta chain sequence. Original analysis: Nucleated cell number was recorded as an estimate derived from reference gene primer amplification. This table comes from immunoSEQ multiplex PCR, and its TCRdb copy is limited to in-frame clones, with some not included. V, J and clone size are taken as reported in that table, and D and trimming were inferred from the DNA itself. The data hold 80,000 to 100,000 clones, with about 86% observed a single time. The data stem from a study of blood T cell repertoires in COVID-19. Study in general: There were acute and convalescent COVID-19 samples, and they came from the United States, Italy and Spain. Nucleic acid was either cDNA or gDNA, and it came from T cells, B-cell-depleted T cells, or PBMCs.

Trimming cost V 2 bases and J 4 bases, with 11 bases left between them. CDR1 is SGHTA, CDR2 FQGTGA, per germline. This CDR3 has 15 amino acids. The clonotype originates from an older woman in a cohort sampled during active or convalescent COVID-19. This chain connects TRBV7-3 to TRBJ2-2; a weak D match, TRBD1 (6 bases). Sample: peripheral blood. The CDR3 reads CASSLGGAPTGELFF. CDR3 DNA sequence: TGTGCCAGCAGCTTAGGGGGCGCGCCCACCGGGGAGCTGTTTTTT.